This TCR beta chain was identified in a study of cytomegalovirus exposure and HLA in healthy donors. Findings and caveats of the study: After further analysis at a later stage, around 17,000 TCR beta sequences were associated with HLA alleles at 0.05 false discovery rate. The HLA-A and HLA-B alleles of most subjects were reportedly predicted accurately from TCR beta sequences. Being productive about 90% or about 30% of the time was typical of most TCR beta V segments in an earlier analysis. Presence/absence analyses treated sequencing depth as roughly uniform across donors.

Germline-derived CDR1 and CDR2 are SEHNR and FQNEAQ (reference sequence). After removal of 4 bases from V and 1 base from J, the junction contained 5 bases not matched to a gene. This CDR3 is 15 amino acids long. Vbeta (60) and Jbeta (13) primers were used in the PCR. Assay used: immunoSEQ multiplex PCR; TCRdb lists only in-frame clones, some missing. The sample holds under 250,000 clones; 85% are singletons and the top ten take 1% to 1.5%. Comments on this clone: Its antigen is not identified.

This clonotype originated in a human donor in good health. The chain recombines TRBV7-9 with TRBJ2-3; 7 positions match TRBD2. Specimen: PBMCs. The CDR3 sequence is CASSSTTSGTDTQYF. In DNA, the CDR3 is TGTGCCAGCAGCTCAACTACTAGCGGCACAGATACGCAGTATTTT.